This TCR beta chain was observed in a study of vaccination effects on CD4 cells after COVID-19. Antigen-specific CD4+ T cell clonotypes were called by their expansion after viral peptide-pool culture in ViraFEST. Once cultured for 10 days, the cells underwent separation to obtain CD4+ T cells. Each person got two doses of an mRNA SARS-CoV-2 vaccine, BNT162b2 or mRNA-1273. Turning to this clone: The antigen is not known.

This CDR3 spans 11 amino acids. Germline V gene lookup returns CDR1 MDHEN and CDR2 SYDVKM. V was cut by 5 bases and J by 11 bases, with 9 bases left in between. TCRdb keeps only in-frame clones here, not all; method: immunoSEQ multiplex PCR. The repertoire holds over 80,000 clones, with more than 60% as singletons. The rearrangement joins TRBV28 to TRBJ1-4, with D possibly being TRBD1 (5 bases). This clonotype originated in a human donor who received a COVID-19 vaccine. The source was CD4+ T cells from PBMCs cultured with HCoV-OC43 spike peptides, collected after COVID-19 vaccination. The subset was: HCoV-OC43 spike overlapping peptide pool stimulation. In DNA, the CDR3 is TGTGCCAGCAGTCTTTGGGGGAAACTGTTTTTT. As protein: CASSLWGKLFF.